What follows are 5 T cell receptor beta chains derived from one specimen sequenced in a study of cytomegalovirus exposure and HLA in healthy donors. Both 60 Vbeta primers and 13 Jbeta primers went into the PCR. Measured with immunoSEQ multiplex PCR; TCRdb has only the in-frame clones, and not every one. The profile shows about 200,000 clones, roughly four fifths of them singletons. Source material: PBMCs. The source of these receptors is a woman younger than 30 in good health and CMV-seronegative.

CDR3 sequence reads: CARQSDRGLIYGYTF. As DNA, the CDR3 is TGTGCCCGGCAATCCGACAGGGGGCTTATCTATGGCTACACCTTC. The V call is TRBV21-1, the J call TRBJ1-2; the table's D call, TRBD1, has no DNA check behind it. TRBV21-1 is a documented pseudogene. The CDR3 spans 15 residues.

Worth noting for this clone: At one end, the junction sequence differs from germline, possibly due to a read error. The chain joins TRBV19 to TRBJ1-5, with D possibly matching TRBD1 (6 bases). Germline lookup yields CDR1 LNHDA and CDR2 SQIVND (reference sequence). CDR3 size: 15 residues. CDR3 in DNA: TGTGCCAGTAGGGACAGAACCTCGGGAAATCGGCCCCAGCATTTT. Its protein product is CASRDRTSGNRPQHF.

The gene calls are TRBV6-5 and TRBJ2-6, with D perhaps TRBD1 (5 bases). V lost 10 bases and J 9 bases, leaving 16 bases between the germline ends. The CDR3 runs 13 residues. Per germline, CDR1 MNHEY and CDR2 SVGAGI. CDR3 in amino acids: CATTLLQGNVLTF. The CDR3 nucleotides read TGTGCCACCACCCTACTCCAGGGCAACGTCCTGACTTTC.

The CDR3 sequence is CASSLARGNTGELFF. CDR3 nucleotides: TGCGCCAGCAGCCTAGCGAGAGGGAACACCGGGGAGCTGTTTTTT. The chain links TRBV4-3 to TRBJ2-2; D possibly corresponds to TRBD2 (5 bases). The CDR3 consists of 15 residues. From germline, CDR1 is LGHNA and CDR2 YSLEER. Trimming left V 4 bases short and J 1 base short, with 10 bases between.

In this sample, this clone turned up a few times. The rearrangement joins TRBV6-5 to TRBJ1-5; D is possibly TRBD1 (5 bases). V lost 5 bases, J lost 6 bases, and 14 bases lay in between. The CDR3 is 14 amino acids. In germline, CDR1 is MNHEY, CDR2 SVGAGI. The CDR3 DNA is TGTGCCAGCAGTACCGGGGGGGGAGGTCAGCCCCAGCATTTT. Protein sequence: CASSTGGGGQPQHF.